Listed here are 22 T cell receptor beta chains from one sample, sequenced in a study of blood T cells in healthy people across ages. A J-beta primer mix and a sample-barcoded 5' primer were used in a second PCR of about 7 to 12 cycles. MiXCR was run by TCRdb on the 5' RACE reads, yielding one entry per CDR3 protein. The data show about a million distinct CDR3 sequences, approximately 50% seen once. The sample comprised blood. The receptor set was obtained from a woman aged 60-75 years in good health.

Worth noting for this clonotype: A read error may produce the germline difference seen at one junction end. The chain recombines TRBV15 with TRBJ2-6; 8 nucleotides agree with TRBD2. CDR1 and CDR2 (germline): LNHNV, YYDKDF (reference sequence). The CDR3 has 15 residues. Here the CDR3 reads CATSSGGSGANVLTF. The CDR3 DNA follows: TGCGCCACCAGCAGCGGGGGATCTGGGGCCAACGTCCTGACTTTC.

This clonotype has a handful of counts. The chain uses TRBV27 and TRBJ2-5; TRBD1 matches at 8 bases. The germline V gene encodes CDR1 MNHEY and CDR2 SMNVEV (reference sequence). V lost 8 bases and J lost 4; bases outside the gene matches: 9. The CDR3 covers 14 residues. CDR3 nucleotides: TGTGCCAGCCGGAAGGGACAGGTTTCAGAGACCCAGTACTTC. Amino acids: CASRKGQVSETQYF.

This clonotype was counted between two and nine times. The rearrangement links TRBV20-1 to TRBJ2-5, with D perhaps TRBD1 or TRBD2 (5 bases each). The ends were cut back, 3 bases at V and 5 bases at J, with 7 bases in the middle. This CDR3 has 11 residues. The germline V gene has CDR1 DFQATT and CDR2 SNEGSKA (reference sequence). As DNA, the CDR3 is TGCAGTGCTAGGGGGGAGGAGACCCAGTACTTC. It codes for CSARGEETQYF.

The gene calls are TRBV6-5 and TRBJ2-7; TRBD1 matches at 9 bases. The CDR3 totals 15 residues. Germline CDR1 MNHEY, CDR2 SVGAGI. Trimming cost V 0 bases and J 2 bases; bases outside gene matches: 2. CDR3 nucleotide sequence: TGTGCCAGCAGTTACTCGGGACAGGGACCCTACGAGCAGTACTTC. Amino acids: CASSYSGQGPYEQYF.

This clonotype showed up just a few times. V gene TRBV6-5 combines with J gene TRBJ2-7; D is uncertain. Germline V gene data show CDR1 as MNHEY and CDR2 as SVGAGI. The CDR3 contains 14 residues. Deletions cut 5 bases from V and 0 bases from J, with 11 bases between. The CDR3 is CASSTDWGSYEQYF. In DNA form, the CDR3 reads TGTGCCAGCAGTACCGACTGGGGCTCCTACGAGCAGTACTTC.

This clonotype has only a few counts. This chain connects TRBV20-1 to TRBJ2-1, with TRBD1 matching over 9 bases. CDR3 length equals 15 residues. Germline lookup yields CDR1 DFQATT and CDR2 SNEGSKA (reference sequence). Germline trimming cut 6 bases from V and 5 bases from J; bases unmatched to any gene: 11. CDR3 DNA: TGCAGTGCCCGACGCATAAGGGACAGGGACAATGAGCAGTTCTTC. Residues: CSARRIRDRDNEQFF.

This clonotype was detected only a few times. The chain has TRBV10-3 and TRBJ2-5; tentative D call: TRBD2 (5 bases). V was clipped by 7 bases and J by 1 base, with 13 bases between them. Looked up from germline, CDR1 is ENHRY and CDR2 is SYGVKD. The CDR3 spans 14 residues. CDR3 residues: CAIKEYGGQETQYF. The CDR3, as DNA: TGTGCCATCAAGGAGTATGGAGGCCAAGAGACCCAGTACTTC.

The chain employs TRBV2 and TRBJ1-2; D may be TRBD1 (6 bases). CDR1 and CDR2 (germline): SNHLY, FYNNEI. V lost 4 bases and J 5 bases, leaving 11 bases between the germline ends. CDR3 size: 13 residues. This CDR3 reads CASSGTAVYGYTF. The CDR3 nucleotides are TGTGCCAGCAGTGGGACAGCCGTATATGGCTACACCTTC.

This clonotype has only a few counts. V and J are TRBV28 and TRBJ2-4, with D possibly matching TRBD1 (6 bases). The J call may not be correct, given that the DNA end is closer to TRBJ2-7. CDR1 is MDHEN and CDR2 is SYDVKM in the germline V gene. The CDR3 is made up of 16 amino acids. CDR3 in DNA: TGTGCCAGCAGTTCCCTATATGGACAGTCGATATCCGAGCAGTACTTC. This codes for CASSSLYGQSISEQYF.

The J gene is TRBJ2-7, the V gene TRBV5-1; TRBD2 agrees at 7 bases. Trimming took 2 bases from V and 3 from J; bases not matched to a gene: 8. The CDR3 consists of 15 residues. In germline, CDR1 is SGHRS, CDR2 YFSETQ. DNA for the CDR3: TGCGCCAGCAGCTTTAGGGTAAGCGGGGTCTACGAGCAGTACTTC. Protein: CASSFRVSGVYEQYF.

This chain uses TRBV6-2 or TRBV6-3 with TRBJ2-3; no definite D call. Looked up from germline, CDR1 is MNHEY and CDR2 is SVGEGT. This CDR3 is 18 amino acids long. V was shortened by 0 bases and J by 2 bases, with 18 bases between the two germline ends. The DNA for the CDR3 is TGTGCCAGCAGTTACTCGTCCAGAGCGCCGAGTACCACAGATACGCAGTATTTT. Its translation: CASSYSSRAPSTTDTQYF.

The J gene is TRBJ1-1, the V gene TRBV11-2; the D is unclear. Germline-derived CDR1 and CDR2 are SGHAT and FQNNGV. V was shortened by 4 bases and J by 8 bases, with 14 bases between the two germline ends. The CDR3 extends over 13 amino acids. CDR3 sequence reads: CASSSSFGTEAFF. Written as DNA, the CDR3 is TGTGCCAGCAGCTCTTCCTTCGGTACCGAAGCTTTCTTT.

V gene TRBV20-1 combines with J gene TRBJ1-5; possibly TRBD1 for D (5 bases). Trimming cost V 3 bases and J 4 bases, with 19 bases left between them. The CDR3 runs to 16 residues. Per the germline V gene, CDR1 is DFQATT and CDR2 is SNEGSKA (reference sequence). CDR3 in amino acids: CSARRSGTWNNQPQHF. In DNA form, the CDR3 reads TGCAGTGCTAGGAGGTCAGGGACCTGGAATAATCAGCCCCAGCATTTT.

This clonotype has only a few counts. The genes are TRBV4-2 and TRBJ2-1, with 7 bases aligning to TRBD2. The V gene's germline CDR1 is LGHNA and CDR2 YNFKEQ. This CDR3 spans 15 amino acids. After removal of 1 base from V and 4 bases from J, the junction contained 4 bases not matched to a gene. DNA of the CDR3: TGTGCCAGCAGCCAAGTCAGGCGGGAGTACAATGAGCAGTTCTTC. As protein: CASSQVRREYNEQFF.

J is TRBJ2-4 and V is TRBV5-6; 8 bases agree with TRBD2. Per the germline V gene, CDR1 is SGHDT and CDR2 is YYEEEE. The CDR3 contains 17 residues. Trimming at V came to 2 bases and at J to 0 bases, leaving 7 bases not matched to a gene. The CDR3 spells CASSFLTGGGAKNIQYF. The CDR3, as DNA: TGTGCCAGCAGCTTCTTAACGGGAGGGGGAGCCAAAAACATTCAGTACTTC.

The chain is built from TRBV11-2 and TRBJ2-7; D is uncertain. The germline gives CDR1 SGHAT, CDR2 FQNNGV. Trimming removed 5 bases at V and 2 bases at J, with 7 bases between. This CDR3 has 12 residues. CDR3 sequence (DNA): TGTGCCAGCAGCGTTAACACCTACGAGCAGTACTTC. It codes for CASSVNTYEQYF.

This chain joins TRBV7-9 and TRBJ2-4; no clear D gene. The DNA matches TRBJ2-7 better at its end, which makes the J call doubtful. CDR3 length: 12 residues. Per the germline V gene, CDR1 is SEHNR and CDR2 is FQNEAQ (reference sequence). The DNA of the CDR3 is TGTGCCAGCAGCTCGCAAAATGCCGAGCAGTACTTC. As protein: CASSSQNAEQYF.

There are many counts of this clonotype. The genes are TRBV20-1 and TRBJ2-4; D perhaps matches TRBD2 (5 bases). There are 13 residues in the CDR3. Trimming removed 4 bases at V and 0 bases at J, with 7 bases between. Germline CDR1 and CDR2: DFQATT and SNEGSKA (reference sequence). For the CDR3, the DNA is TGCAGTGCTAACCGGGAAGCCAAAAACATTCAGTACTTC. This encodes CSANREAKNIQYF.

The J gene is TRBJ2-3, the V gene TRBV9; 8 nucleotides match TRBD2. V trimming: 4 bases; J trimming: 1 base; junction bases outside the gene matches: 5. Germline values: CDR1 SGDLS, CDR2 YYNGEE. The CDR3 covers 15 residues. For the CDR3, the DNA is TGTGCCAGCAGCATCATAGCGGGGCGCACAGATACGCAGTATTTT. Amino acids: CASSIIAGRTDTQYF.

The DNA of the CDR3 is TGTGCCAGCAGCTTAGTCGTAGGGGACAGGGGGACCTACGAGCAGTACTTC. This codes for CASSLVVGDRGTYEQYF. The chain employs TRBV7-6 and TRBJ2-7; TRBD1 matches 11 bases. Germline trimming cut 1 base from V and 2 bases from J; bases unmatched to any gene: 7. This CDR3 is built from 17 residues. Germline V CDR1 and CDR2: SGHVS, FNYEAQ.

The chain recombines TRBV4-3 with TRBJ2-1; the match to TRBD2 covers 10 bases. The CDR3 runs 16 residues. Germline CDR1 is LGHNA and CDR2 is YSLEER. Trimming at V came to 6 bases and at J to 4 bases, leaving 9 bases not matched to a gene. The CDR3 DNA reads as TGCGCCAGCAGTCTAGCGGGAGTGTCGGAGTACAATGAGCAGTTCTTC. Translating gives CASSLAGVSEYNEQFF.

The rearrangement joins TRBV4-1 to TRBJ2-7; maybe TRBD2 (6 bases). CDR1 MGHRA and CDR2 YSYEKL come from the germline V gene. The CDR3 loop spans 20 amino acids. V lost 0 bases and J 0 bases, leaving 24 bases between the germline ends. The CDR3 DNA sequence: TGCGCCAGCAGCCAAGAAGATTACAGAATGGGACTCACAAGCTCCTACGAGCAGTACTTC. Its protein is CASSQEDYRMGLTSSYEQYF.